This T cell receptor (beta chain) was obtained from a study of identical twins. Study-level findings and limits: One should note that invariant MAIT and iNKT cells could partly confound zero-insertion analyses. Among monozygotic twins, out-of-frame TCR alpha sharing exceeded what models predicted.

Germline V gene lookup returns CDR1 SGHVS and CDR2 FQNEAQ. The ends lost 3 bases at V and 1 base at J; junction bases unmatched: 9. This CDR3 is 17 amino acids long. With regard to this clonotype: The target antigen is unknown.

A universal primer site was added by template switching, and unique molecular identifiers were carried by the cDNA. One entry per CDR3 protein results from TCRdb running MiXCR on the 5' RACE reads. Here the sample spans 600,000 to 800,000 distinct CDR3 sequences, about 20% being singletons. This same sample was also taken into another study, of T cells expressing NK-cell markers. This second report adds: Over 5 donors carried dominant NKG2C+ clonotypes that made up roughly 1.0-8% of their CD8+ T cells.

The chain is built from TRBV7-8 and TRBJ2-5; TRBD2 agrees at 9 bases. The sequence was obtained from a woman aged 18-29 years in good health. Source material: PBMCs. DNA of the CDR3: TGTGCCAGCAGCTTGGGCGGGGGGGCTGGACGCCAAGAGACCCAGTACTTC. This sequence encodes CASSLGGGAGRQETQYF.